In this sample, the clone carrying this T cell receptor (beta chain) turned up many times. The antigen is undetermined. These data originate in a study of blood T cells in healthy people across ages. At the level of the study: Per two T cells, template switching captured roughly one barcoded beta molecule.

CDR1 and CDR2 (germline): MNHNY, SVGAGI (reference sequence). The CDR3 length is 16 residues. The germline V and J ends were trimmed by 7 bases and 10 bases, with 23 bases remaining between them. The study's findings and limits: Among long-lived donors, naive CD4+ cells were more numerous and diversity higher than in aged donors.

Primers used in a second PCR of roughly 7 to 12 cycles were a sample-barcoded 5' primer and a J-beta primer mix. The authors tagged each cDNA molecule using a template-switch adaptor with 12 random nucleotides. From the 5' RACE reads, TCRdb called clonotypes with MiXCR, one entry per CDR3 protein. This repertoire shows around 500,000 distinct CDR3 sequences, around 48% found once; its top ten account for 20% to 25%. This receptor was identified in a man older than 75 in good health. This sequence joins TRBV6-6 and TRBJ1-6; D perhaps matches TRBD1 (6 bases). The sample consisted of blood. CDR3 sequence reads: CASNQLVGGRGSPLHF. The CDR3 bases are TGTGCCAGCAACCAACTAGTTGGGGGCCGGGGGTCACCCCTCCACTTT.